The 2 T cell receptor beta chains below come from one sample, sequenced in a study of blood T cell repertoires in COVID-19. Method: immunoSEQ multiplex PCR; TCRdb's copy keeps in-frame clones and lacks some. The sample has about 220,000 clones; around 81% are singletons. The sample taken for sequencing was peripheral blood. The source is a woman in her 70s with acute or convalescent COVID-19.

J is TRBJ2-7 and V is TRBV5-1, with 7 nucleotides matching TRBD1. V lost 4 bases to trimming and J lost 2 bases; unmatched junction nucleotides: 12. Germline V gives CDR1 SGHRS, CDR2 YFSETQ. The CDR3 length is 16 residues. CDR3: CASSVSDRDSPYEQYV. The CDR3 nucleotides are TGCGCCAGCAGCGTGAGCGACCGGGACAGCCCCTACGAGCAGTACGTC.

The J gene is TRBJ2-3, the V gene TRBV3-1 (or the pseudogene TRBV3-2); D uncertain. The germline V gene encodes CDR1 LGHDT and CDR2 YNNKEL (reference sequence). Trimming pared 4 bases from V and 0 bases from J, leaving 11 bases between. The CDR3 sequence is 15 residues long. This chain's CDR3 is CASSPFLGSTDTQYF. CDR3 coding DNA: TGTGCCAGCAGCCCTTTTCTAGGAAGCACAGATACGCAGTATTTT.